Listed below are T cell receptor beta chains from one sample, sequenced in a study of shared clonotypes between healthy human individuals. Profiled with immunoSEQ multiplex PCR; TCRdb holds only in-frame clones, not every one. The sample shows about 2 million clones, approximately 94% of them seen only once. The specimen was naive CD8+ T cells sorted from blood. The receptors originated from a man in his late teens or twenties in good health. Each CDR3 is given with its conserved first and last residue. Fields, in order: D gene, V gene, J gene, clone size, CDR3 DNA, CDR3 protein. The D gene is left open where the match is weak. Expanded clones are given a class, and other clones once, few, many or no size at all.

D: TRBD1
V: TRBV29-1
J: TRBJ2-7
size: .
DNA: TGCAGCGTTGTAAGGACAGGGGACTACGAGCAGTACTTC
CDR3: CSVVRTGDYEQYF

D: .
V: TRBV25-1
J: TRBJ1-1
size: .
DNA: TGTGCCAGCAGTGTAGTAGACTTTAACACTGAAGCTTTCTTT
CDR3: CASSVVDFNTEAFF

D: .
V: TRBV28
J: TRBJ1-6
size: .
DNA: TGTGCCAGCAGTTTTTGGGCAGAGGAGGGGTATAATTCACCCCTCCACTTT
CDR3: CASSFWAEEGYNSPLHF

D: TRBD1
V: TRBV27
J: TRBJ1-1
size: .
DNA: TGTGCCAGCAGTCCGGGACAGGGGAGTCTCACTGAAGCTTTCTTT
CDR3: CASSPGQGSLTEAFF

D: TRBD1
V: TRBV7-6
J: TRBJ2-2
size: .
DNA: TGTGCCAGCAGCTCCTTACAGGGGGGCACCGGGGAGCTGTTTTTT
CDR3: CASSSLQGGTGELFF

D: .
V: TRBV4-1
J: TRBJ2-2
size: .
DNA: TGCGCCAGCAGCCGGGCAGGAGTCAACACCGGGGAGCTGTTTTTT
CDR3: CASSRAGVNTGELFF

D: TRBD2
V: TRBV19
J: TRBJ2-1
size: .
DNA: TGTGCCAGTAGTCTAGCGGGAGGAGGCTACAATGAGCAGTTCTTC
CDR3: CASSLAGGGYNEQFF

D: TRBD1
V: TRBV19
J: TRBJ1-1
size: .
DNA: TGTGCCAGTAGTATAGGTTTGGGGACAGCGAACACTGAAGCTTTCTTT
CDR3: CASSIGLGTANTEAFF

D: TRBD2
V: TRBV7-6
J: TRBJ2-2
size: .
DNA: TGTGCCAGCAGCTTAGGACTAGCGGGACAGGCCGGGGAGCTGTTTTTT
CDR3: CASSLGLAGQAGELFF

D: TRBD2
V: TRBV7-8
J: TRBJ2-7
size: .
DNA: TGTGCCAGCAGCTTAGCGTTAGGACTAGGTCGCTACGAGCAGTACTTC
CDR3: CASSLALGLGRYEQYF

D: TRBD1
V: TRBV4-1
J: TRBJ2-1
size: .
DNA: TGCGCCAGCAGCCAAGAGTGGGGACAGTATAACAATGAGCAGTTCTTC
CDR3: CASSQEWGQYNNEQFF

D: .
V: TRBV19
J: TRBJ1-2
size: .
DNA: TGTGCCAGTAGTATTGGGGAACAGAACTATGGCTACACCTTC
CDR3: CASSIGEQNYGYTF

D: .
V: TRBV7-9
J: TRBJ2-2
size: .
DNA: TGTGCCAGCAGCTTAGTAGGGAGTCCCGGGGAGCTGTTTTTT
CDR3: CASSLVGSPGELFF

D: .
V: TRBV5-1
J: TRBJ2-7
size: .
DNA: TGCGCCAGCAGCTTGGACTCACCGTGGATCCCTCCGGGCTACGAGCAGTACTTC
CDR3: CASSLDSPWIPPGYEQYF

D: .
V: TRBV9
J: TRBJ2-7
size: once
DNA: TGTGCCAGCAGCGTAGGGCTAGCTATCTCGGGCGAGCAGTACTTC
CDR3: CASSVGLAISGEQYF

D: TRBD2
V: TRBV27
J: TRBJ2-2
size: .
DNA: TGTGCCAGCAGTCCGGTACTAGCGGGAGGGCCCAACACCGGGGAGCTGTTTTTT
CDR3: CASSPVLAGGPNTGELFF

D: .
V: TRBV7-2
J: TRBJ2-3
size: .
DNA: TGTGCCAGCAGCCCCACCCGACTTGATACGCAGTATTTT
CDR3: CASSPTRLDTQYF

D: .
V: TRBV29-1
J: TRBJ2-3
size: .
DNA: TGCAGCGTTGAAGATCCCCTGACAGGTTATAGCACAGATACGCAGTATTTT
CDR3: CSVEDPLTGYSTDTQYF

D: .
V: TRBV5-1
J: TRBJ2-1
size: .
DNA: TGCGCCAGCAGCTTGGTTATAGGGGCCGAATACAATGAGCAGTTCTTC
CDR3: CASSLVIGAEYNEQFF

D: .
V: TRBV27
J: TRBJ1-4
size: .
DNA: TGTGCCAGCAGTCCATGGGCAGGGACTGAAAAACTGTTTTTT
CDR3: CASSPWAGTEKLFF

D: TRBD2
V: TRBV2
J: TRBJ2-3
size: .
DNA: TGTGCCAGCAGTATTTCCCCCGGACTAGCGGGATCCACAGATACGCAGTATTTT
CDR3: CASSISPGLAGSTDTQYF

D: .
V: TRBV27
J: TRBJ2-7
size: .
DNA: TGTGCCAGCAGTGCCCTGAGTGGGTACGAGCAGTACTTC
CDR3: CASSALSGYEQYF

D: TRBD1
V: TRBV5-1
J: TRBJ2-6
size: .
DNA: TGCGCCAGCAGCTTGGATGACAGGGGCCGCTCTGGGGCCAACGTCCTGACTTTC
CDR3: CASSLDDRGRSGANVLTF

D: .
V: TRBV5-5
J: TRBJ2-3
size: .
DNA: TGTGCCAGCAGCTTGGCGGTGGCATTGCCAGATACGCAGTATTTT
CDR3: CASSLAVALPDTQYF

D: TRBD1
V: TRBV2
J: TRBJ1-1
size: .
DNA: TGTGCCAGCGGACAGGGTCGGGGCACTGAAGCTTTCTTT
CDR3: CASGQGRGTEAFF

D: .
V: TRBV7-8
J: TRBJ2-7
size: .
DNA: TGTGCCAGCAGCTTAAGTGGGAGCTCCTACGAGCAGTACTTC
CDR3: CASSLSGSSYEQYF

D: .
V: TRBV5-4
J: TRBJ2-7
size: .
DNA: TGTGCCAGCAGCTTGGTCGGGAGCTCCTACGAGCAGTACTTC
CDR3: CASSLVGSSYEQYF

D: .
V: TRBV6-5
J: TRBJ2-1
size: .
DNA: TGTGCCAGCAGTCCCGTAGCTTCCCCTTTCAATGAGCAGTTCTTC
CDR3: CASSPVASPFNEQFF

D: .
V: TRBV29-1
J: TRBJ2-7
size: .
DNA: TGCAGCATTTGGACAGCCCCCTACGAGCAGTACTTC
CDR3: CSIWTAPYEQYF

D: .
V: TRBV5-1
J: TRBJ1-1
size: .
DNA: TGCGCCAGCAGCGCAGAGCAGGGAGAAGCTTTCTTT
CDR3: CASSAEQGEAFF

D: .
V: TRBV4-3
J: TRBJ2-3
size: .
DNA: TGCGCCAGCAGCCAAGAAGCCGGGGCGGGCCTGGCGGATACGCAGTATTTT
CDR3: CASSQEAGAGLADTQYF

D: .
V: TRBV10-3
J: TRBJ2-7
size: .
DNA: TGTGCCATCAGAGGCGCAGCGGAATACGAGCAGTACTTC
CDR3: CAIRGAAEYEQYF

D: .
V: TRBV27
J: TRBJ1-1
size: .
DNA: TGTGCCAGCAACCCGGTGGGGTTAACAGGGAGCACTGAAGCTTTCTTT
CDR3: CASNPVGLTGSTEAFF

D: .
V: TRBV6-5
J: TRBJ2-2
size: .
DNA: TGTGCCAGCAGTTACGGACCCGCCGGGGAGCTGTTTTTT
CDR3: CASSYGPAGELFF

D: TRBD2
V: TRBV4-1
J: TRBJ2-2
size: .
DNA: TGCGCCAGCAGCCCCGCGGTAGCGGGGACCGGGGAGCTGTTTTTT
CDR3: CASSPAVAGTGELFF

D: TRBD2
V: TRBV27
J: TRBJ2-3
size: once
DNA: TGTGCCAGCAGTCCACTAGCGGGGGGCCCTAGCACAGATACGCAGTATTTT
CDR3: CASSPLAGGPSTDTQYF

D: .
V: TRBV27
J: TRBJ2-2
size: .
DNA: TGTGCCAGCAGCCAAAACCCGTCGGTATATGACGGGGAGCTGTTTTTT
CDR3: CASSQNPSVYDGELFF

D: .
V: TRBV2
J: TRBJ2-5
size: .
DNA: TGTGCCAGCAGTGAACTGCCAGGGGCGGAGACCCAGTACTTC
CDR3: CASSELPGAETQYF

D: .
V: TRBV7-8
J: TRBJ1-4
size: .
DNA: TGTGCCAGCAGCTTAGTATTTTCAGGTTCCCAGGCTGAAAAACTGTTTTTT
CDR3: CASSLVFSGSQAEKLFF

D: .
V: TRBV4-1
J: TRBJ2-5
size: .
DNA: TGCGCCAGCAGCCTCAGGGGTCAAGAGACCCAGTACTTC
CDR3: CASSLRGQETQYF

D: TRBD2
V: TRBV2
J: TRBJ2-1
size: .
DNA: TGTGCCAGCAGGACCGGGGGGTTAATTAATGAGCAGTTCTTC
CDR3: CASRTGGLINEQFF

D: TRBD2
V: TRBV19
J: TRBJ2-3
size: .
DNA: TGTGCCAGTAGTATCCCCCGGGAGGGCAGCACAGATACGCAGTATTTT
CDR3: CASSIPREGSTDTQYF

D: .
V: TRBV7-2
J: TRBJ2-1
size: .
DNA: TGTGCCAGCAGCTTAGAATGGGGGACGAATTACAATGAGCAGTTCTTC
CDR3: CASSLEWGTNYNEQFF

D: .
V: TRBV4-1
J: TRBJ1-1
size: once
DNA: TGCGCCAGCAGCCAAAGGGAGGGACTGAACACTGAAGCTTTCTTT
CDR3: CASSQREGLNTEAFF

D: TRBD1
V: TRBV5-6
J: TRBJ2-3
size: .
DNA: TGTGCCAGCAGCGACCTTACAGGGGGCCTGGATACGCAGTATTTT
CDR3: CASSDLTGGLDTQYF

D: TRBD1
V: TRBV4-1
J: TRBJ2-1
size: .
DNA: TGCGCCAGCAGCCAAGGATGGGACAGGATCAGCAATGAGCAGTTCTTC
CDR3: CASSQGWDRISNEQFF

D: .
V: TRBV4-1
J: TRBJ2-2
size: .
DNA: TGCGCCAGCAGCCCCGGGAACACCGGGGAGCTGTTTTTT
CDR3: CASSPGNTGELFF

D: .
V: TRBV6-6
J: TRBJ2-7
size: .
DNA: TGTGCCAGCAGGTACGGCCAGGACTCCTACGAGCAGTACTTC
CDR3: CASRYGQDSYEQYF

D: TRBD1
V: TRBV30
J: TRBJ1-2
size: .
DNA: TGTGCCTGGAGTGTACAGGACAGGGGACCCTATGGCTACACCTTC
CDR3: CAWSVQDRGPYGYTF

D: .
V: TRBV11-2
J: TRBJ2-3
size: .
DNA: TGTGCCAGCACCCCGGGCGTAGGGAGGGATACGCAGTATTTT
CDR3: CASTPGVGRDTQYF

D: TRBD2
V: TRBV2
J: TRBJ2-7
size: few
DNA: TGTGCCGGAGGGAGGGGCCCTGTGTACGAGCAGTACTTC
CDR3: CAGGRGPVYEQYF

D: .
V: TRBV28
J: TRBJ1-5
size: .
DNA: TGTGCCAGCAGTTCGGGGGGAGGTGATCAGCCCCAGCATTTT
CDR3: CASSSGGGDQPQHF

D: .
V: TRBV1
J: TRBJ2-7
size: .
DNA: TGCACCAGCAGCCAAGGTGAGGGGGGGATAGTAGTCTACGAGCAGTACTTC
CDR3: CTSSQGEGGIVVYEQYF

D: .
V: TRBV2
J: TRBJ2-7
size: .
DNA: TGTGCCAGCAGTGAGGTGCACGAGCAGTACTTC
CDR3: CASSEVHEQYF

D: TRBD2
V: TRBV13
J: TRBJ2-7
size: .
DNA: TGTGCCAGCAGCTACCAGCGGGAGGCCATCCGGGAGCAGTACTTC
CDR3: CASSYQREAIREQYF

D: .
V: TRBV5-8
J: TRBJ2-7
size: .
DNA: TGTGCCAGCAGCTTGCCCTACACGGACGGAAACTACGAGCAGTACTTC
CDR3: CASSLPYTDGNYEQYF

D: .
V: TRBV7-2
J: TRBJ2-4
size: .
DNA: TGTGCCAGCAGCTTATTCAGGGGGGAGAACATTCAGTACTTC
CDR3: CASSLFRGENIQYF

D: TRBD1
V: TRBV7-2
J: TRBJ2-1
size: .
DNA: TGTGCCAGCAGCTGGGACGGGAACAGGGGGCGCGGTGAGCAGTTCTTC
CDR3: CASSWDGNRGRGEQFF

D: .
V: TRBV5-1
J: TRBJ2-7
size: .
DNA: TGCGCCAGCAGCTTGAGGTCTAGCGCCACCTACGAGCAGTACTTC
CDR3: CASSLRSSATYEQYF